The 18 T cell receptor beta chains below were found in one sample sequenced in a study of cytomegalovirus exposure and HLA in healthy donors. Both 60 Vbeta primers and 13 Jbeta primers went into the PCR. Clones were sequenced by immunoSEQ multiplex PCR, and TCRdb holds only the in-frame ones, with some missing. The sample has 72,000 or so clones, about 80% seen once. The material sequenced was PBMCs. The receptors shown here come from a man younger than 35 in good health and CMV-seropositive.

The rearrangement links TRBV27 to TRBJ1-1; D is undetermined. The CDR3 length is 14 residues. With 5 bases removed from V and 0 bases from J, the gap between germline ends came to 10 bases. Looked up from germline, CDR1 is MNHEY and CDR2 is SMNVEV (reference sequence). CDR3 loop: CASSLSSLNTEAFF. The CDR3 nucleotides read TGTGCCAGCAGTCTAAGCTCTCTGAACACTGAAGCTTTCTTT.

The CDR3 here is CASSSGTPPNEQFF. CDR3 bases: TGTGCCAGCAGCTCCGGGACACCACCCAATGAGCAGTTCTTC. The chain joins TRBV11-2 to TRBJ2-1, with a tentative D call TRBD1 (6 bases). V lost 4 bases and J lost 6, with 13 bases in between. The germline CDR1 and CDR2 sequences are SGHAT and FQNNGV. The CDR3 sequence is 14 residues long.

The J gene is TRBJ1-1, the V gene TRBV10-3; 7 nucleotides line up with TRBD1. The CDR3 has 14 residues. From germline, CDR1 is ENHRY and CDR2 SYGVKD. Trimming took 4 bases from V and 3 from J; bases not matched to a gene: 5. CDR3 residues: CAISVDRTDTEAFF. The CDR3 DNA follows: TGTGCCATCAGTGTGGACAGGACCGACACTGAAGCTTTCTTT.

The rearrangement links TRBV30 to TRBJ1-5; TRBD1 matches at 7 bases. With 0 bases clipped from V and 9 bases from J, the junction kept 8 bases outside the gene matches. Germline assignment: CDR1 GTSNPN and CDR2 SVGIG (reference sequence). This CDR3 spans 14 amino acids. As DNA, the CDR3 is TGTGCCTGGAGTGTAGATAGGGGGCGAGGGCCCCAGCATTTT. This gives the protein CAWSVDRGRGPQHF.

As concerns this clone: The junction does not match germline at one end; this may be a read error. The chain carries TRBV28 and TRBJ2-7; D is perhaps TRBD1 (6 bases). Germline-derived CDR1 and CDR2 are MDHEN and SYDVKM. This CDR3 has 12 amino acids. The CDR3 sequence is CASSSQGYGQYF. The CDR3 DNA follows: TGTGCCAGCAGTTCCCAGGGGTACGGGCAGTACTTC.

This clone was observed a handful of times. The chain carries TRBV4-2 and TRBJ2-7; 7 positions match TRBD1. V dropped 4 bases and J dropped 2; count of bases not matched to a gene: 5. This CDR3 is 14 amino acids long. CDR1 and CDR2 from the germline V gene are LGHNA and YNFKEQ. Here the CDR3 DNA reads TGTGCCAGCAGCCCACGGACAGGCCCCTACGAGCAGTACTTC. It translates to CASSPRTGPYEQYF.

The chain employs TRBV16 and TRBJ2-7; D not resolved. Trimming took 2 bases from V and 0 from J, leaving 8 bases between them. From germline, CDR1 is KGHSY and CDR2 FQNENV. This CDR3 is built from 14 residues. CDR3 residues: CASSQPYSSYEQYF. DNA for the CDR3: TGTGCCAGCAGCCAACCTTACAGCTCCTACGAGCAGTACTTC.

V gene TRBV9 combines with J gene TRBJ1-1; 7 bases line up with TRBD1. V dropped 2 bases and J dropped 5; count of bases not matched to a gene: 6. This CDR3 spans 14 amino acids. Germline V lookup: CDR1 SGDLS, CDR2 YYNGEE. This CDR3 reads CASSVDPGGTEAFF. The CDR3 nucleotides are TGTGCCAGCAGCGTGGATCCAGGGGGTACTGAAGCTTTCTTT.

The chain employs TRBV18 and TRBJ2-7, with D possibly being TRBD1 (5 bases). The CDR3 consists of 14 residues. V dropped 3 bases and J dropped 3 bases, with 12 bases sitting between them. Germline V gene lookup returns CDR1 KGHSH and CDR2 LQKENI. CDR3 in DNA: TGTGCCAGCTCACCGGAAGGACAATACTACGAGCAGTACTTC. Translating it yields CASSPEGQYYEQYF.

The V and J genes are TRBV2 and TRBJ2-7, with 7 bases that match TRBD2. The CDR3 consists of 14 residues. J gave up 7 bases and V 3 bases, and 9 bases lay outside the gene matches. Germline CDR1 SNHLY, CDR2 FYNNEI. The CDR3 DNA is TGTGCCAGCAGTGAGGAACTAGCGTTCTGGGAGCAGTACTTC. This translates into CASSEELAFWEQYF.

J is TRBJ2-1 and V is TRBV30; 9 bases line up with TRBD2. Germline assignment: CDR1 GTSNPN and CDR2 SVGIG (reference sequence). This CDR3 spans 14 amino acids. Trimming cost V 6 bases and J 6 bases; bases outside gene matches: 9. The CDR3 is CACRLAERSNEQFF. The DNA of the CDR3 is TGTGCCTGCCGACTAGCGGAGCGGTCCAATGAGCAGTTCTTC. Filled out from reference TRBV30 and TRBJ2-1, the complete variable domain reads SQTIHQWPATLVQPVGSPLSLECTVEGTSNPNLYWYRQAAGRGLQLLFYSVGIGQISSEVPQNLSASRPQDRQFILSSKKLLLSDSGFYLCACRLAERSNEQFFGPGTRLTVL.

This clone has just a few counts. J is TRBJ1-5 and V is TRBV9; the D is unclear. CDR3 size: 15 residues. V was cut by 7 bases and J by 0 bases, with 14 bases left in between. Germline values: CDR1 SGDLS, CDR2 YYNGEE. In DNA form, the CDR3 reads TGTGCCAGCGTGGGTAGCCTCTATAGCAATCAGCCCCAGCATTTT. Its protein product is CASVGSLYSNQPQHF.

The J gene is TRBJ1-2, the V gene TRBV11-2; 9 bases fit TRBD1. Trimming took 6 bases from V and 6 from J; bases not matched to a gene: 11. Germline V CDR1 and CDR2: SGHAT, FQNNGV. This CDR3 region has 15 residues. CDR3 coding DNA: TGTGCCAGCAGACAGGGGGCACAGGGATTGAATGGCTACACCTTC. It codes for CASRQGAQGLNGYTF.

The chain links TRBV9 to TRBJ2-5; D remains ambiguous. The CDR3 is 12 amino acids. The ends were cut back, 4 bases at V and 5 bases at J, with 9 bases in the middle. Germline V lookup: CDR1 SGDLS, CDR2 YYNGEE. DNA of the CDR3: TGTGCCAGCAGCCCCTCCGGGGAGACCCAGTACTTC. Protein sequence: CASSPSGETQYF.

This clone was detected only once. V gene TRBV11-3 combines with J gene TRBJ2-3, with a tentative D call TRBD2 (6 bases). Trimming cost V 3 bases and J 1 base, with 11 bases left between them. This CDR3 contains 15 residues. Germline loops: CDR1 SGHNT, CDR2 YENEEA. CDR3 DNA sequence: TGTGCCAGCAGCTTCTTACCGGGGGGCACAGATACGCAGTATTTT. This codes for CASSFLPGGTDTQYF.

V usage is TRBV15 and J usage is TRBJ1-6; TRBD1 matches at 7 bases. After removal of 4 bases from V and 3 bases from J, the junction contained 6 bases not matched to a gene. From germline, CDR1 is LNHNV and CDR2 YYDKDF (reference sequence). The CDR3 spans 16 residues. CDR3 in amino acids: CATSTDRAIYNSPLHF. Here the CDR3 DNA reads TGTGCCACCAGCACCGACAGGGCCATCTATAATTCACCCCTCCACTTT.

J is TRBJ1-1 and V is TRBV10-2; D perhaps matches TRBD1 (6 bases). The CDR3 contains 15 residues. Germline V gene data show CDR1 as WSHSY and CDR2 as SAAADI. V was cut by 5 bases and J by 3 bases, with 16 bases left in between. DNA for the CDR3: TGCGCCAGCAGTCCTCTCGGGACATATGACACTGAAGCTTTCTTT. Its translation is CASSPLGTYDTEAFF.

This clone was recorded only once. This chain joins TRBV7-9 and TRBJ1-5; D unresolved. V dropped 1 base and J dropped 9 bases, with 10 bases sitting between them. Germline assignment: CDR1 SEHNR and CDR2 FQNEAQ (reference sequence). The CDR3 contains 13 residues. The CDR3 spells CASSLDSGRPQHF. The CDR3 nucleotides read TGTGCCAGCAGCTTAGACAGTGGTCGGCCCCAGCATTTT.